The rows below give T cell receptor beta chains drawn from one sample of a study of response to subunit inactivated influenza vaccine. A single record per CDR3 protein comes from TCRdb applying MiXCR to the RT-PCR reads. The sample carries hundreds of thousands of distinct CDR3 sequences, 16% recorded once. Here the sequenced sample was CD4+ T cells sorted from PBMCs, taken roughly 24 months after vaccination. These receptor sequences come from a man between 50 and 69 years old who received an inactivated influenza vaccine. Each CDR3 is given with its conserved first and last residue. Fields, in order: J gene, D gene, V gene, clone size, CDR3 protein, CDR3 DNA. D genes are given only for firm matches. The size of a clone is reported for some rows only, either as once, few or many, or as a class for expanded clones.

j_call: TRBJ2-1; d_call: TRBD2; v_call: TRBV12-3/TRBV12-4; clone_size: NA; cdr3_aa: CASSPDSSGGAVHEQFF; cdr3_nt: TGTGCCAGCAGTCCGGACTCTAGCGGGGGGGCTGTCCATGAGCAGTTCTTC
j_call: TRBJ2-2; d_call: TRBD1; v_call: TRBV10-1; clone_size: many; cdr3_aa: CASRAGQGTGELFF; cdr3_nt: TGCGCCAGCAGAGCAGGACAGGGCACCGGGGAGCTGTTTTTT
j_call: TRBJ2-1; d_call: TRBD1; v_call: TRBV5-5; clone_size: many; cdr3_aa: CASSLGGGVGEQFF; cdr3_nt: TGTGCCAGCAGCTTGGGAGGGGGCGTTGGTGAGCAGTTCTTC
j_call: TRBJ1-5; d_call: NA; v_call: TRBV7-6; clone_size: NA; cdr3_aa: CASSLGPPYSNQPQHF; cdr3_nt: TGTGCCAGCAGCTTAGGGCCACCCTATAGCAATCAGCCCCAGCATTTT
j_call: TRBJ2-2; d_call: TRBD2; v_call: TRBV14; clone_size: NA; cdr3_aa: CASSPMRGSGRRTGELFF; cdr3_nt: TGTGCCAGCAGCCCCATGAGGGGTAGCGGGAGGAGAACCGGGGAGCTGTTTTTT
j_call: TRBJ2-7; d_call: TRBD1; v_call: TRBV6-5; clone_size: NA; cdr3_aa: CASSSTGYSSYEQYF; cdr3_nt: TGTGCCAGCAGTTCGACAGGGTATAGCTCCTACGAGCAGTACTTC
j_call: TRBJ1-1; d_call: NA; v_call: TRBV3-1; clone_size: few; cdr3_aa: CASSSIGREAFF; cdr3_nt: TGTGCCAGCAGCTCAATCGGCCGGGAAGCTTTCTTT
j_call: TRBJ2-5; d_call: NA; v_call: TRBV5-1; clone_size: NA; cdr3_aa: CASSRPGSVQETQYF; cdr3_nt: TGCGCCAGCAGCAGGCCGGGATCAGTCCAAGAGACCCAGTACTTC
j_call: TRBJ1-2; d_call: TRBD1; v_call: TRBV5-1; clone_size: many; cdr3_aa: CASSTTGSTYGYTF; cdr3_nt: TGCGCCAGCAGCACGACAGGGTCGACGTATGGCTACACCTTC
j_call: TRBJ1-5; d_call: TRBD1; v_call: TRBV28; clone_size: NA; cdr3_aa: CASSRYRGSNQPQHF; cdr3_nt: TGTGCCAGCAGCAGATACAGGGGAAGCAATCAGCCCCAGCATTTT
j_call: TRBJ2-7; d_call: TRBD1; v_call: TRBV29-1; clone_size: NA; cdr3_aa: CSVAGTGSGPYEQYF; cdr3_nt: TGCAGCGTTGCCGGGACAGGGTCCGGCCCCTACGAGCAGTACTTC
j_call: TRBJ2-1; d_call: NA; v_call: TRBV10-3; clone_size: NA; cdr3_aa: CAISEGAAEQFF; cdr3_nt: TGTGCCATCAGTGAGGGCGCCGCTGAGCAGTTCTTC
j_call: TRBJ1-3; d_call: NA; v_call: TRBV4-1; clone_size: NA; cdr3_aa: CASSQPTKTRGNTIYF; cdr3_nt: TGCGCCAGCAGCCAACCGACGAAGACCCGGGGAAACACCATATATTTT
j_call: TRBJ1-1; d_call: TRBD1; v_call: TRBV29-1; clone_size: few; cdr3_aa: CSVERGQKAFF; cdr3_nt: TGCAGCGTTGAGAGGGGACAGAAAGCTTTCTTT
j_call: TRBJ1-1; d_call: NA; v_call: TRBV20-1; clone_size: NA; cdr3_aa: CSARSASNTEAFF; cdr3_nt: TGCAGTGCTAGGTCCGCATCTAACACTGAAGCTTTCTTT
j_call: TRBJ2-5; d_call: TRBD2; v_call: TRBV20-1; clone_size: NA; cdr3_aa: CSARGTSGRDRETQYF; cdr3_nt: TGCAGTGCTAGAGGGACTAGCGGGAGAGACCGGGAGACCCAGTACTTC
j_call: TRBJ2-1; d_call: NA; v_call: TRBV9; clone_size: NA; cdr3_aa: CASSVASGMNEQFF; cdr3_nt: TGTGCCAGCAGCGTAGCCAGTGGGATGAATGAGCAGTTCTTC
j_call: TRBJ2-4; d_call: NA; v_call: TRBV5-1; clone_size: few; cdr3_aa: CASSLDSKNIQYF; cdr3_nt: TGCGCCAGCAGCTTGGACAGCAAAAACATTCAGTACTTC
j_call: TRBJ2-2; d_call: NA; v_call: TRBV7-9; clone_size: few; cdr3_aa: CASSPTARELFF; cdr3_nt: TGTGCCAGCAGCCCGACCGCCCGGGAGCTGTTTTTT
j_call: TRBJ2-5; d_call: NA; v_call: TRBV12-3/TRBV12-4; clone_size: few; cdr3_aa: CASSLTQTSLKTQYF; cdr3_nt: TGTGCCAGCAGTTTAACCCAGACTTCCTTGAAGACCCAGTACTTC
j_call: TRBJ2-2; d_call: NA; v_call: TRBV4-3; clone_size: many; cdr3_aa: CASSQDRLNTGELFF; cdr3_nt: TGTGCCAGCAGCCAAGATCGCCTTAACACCGGGGAGCTGTTTTTT
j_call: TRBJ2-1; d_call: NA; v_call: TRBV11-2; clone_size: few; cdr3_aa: CASSLAGALNEQFF; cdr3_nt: TGTGCCAGCAGCTTAGCGGGGGCCCTTAATGAGCAGTTCTTC
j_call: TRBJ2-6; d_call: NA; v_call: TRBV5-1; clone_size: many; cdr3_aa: CASSRDPGSGANVLTF; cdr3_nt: TGCGCCAGCAGCCGGGACCCCGGCTCTGGGGCCAACGTCCTGACTTTC
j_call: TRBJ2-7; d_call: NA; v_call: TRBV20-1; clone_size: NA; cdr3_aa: CSARDGIAWYSYEQYF; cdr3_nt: TGCAGTGCTAGAGATGGGATAGCTTGGTACTCCTACGAGCAGTACTTC
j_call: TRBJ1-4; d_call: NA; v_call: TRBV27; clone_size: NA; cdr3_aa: CASSPSPGVNEKLFF; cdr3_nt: TGTGCCAGCAGTCCTTCGCCGGGCGTCAATGAAAAACTGTTTTTT
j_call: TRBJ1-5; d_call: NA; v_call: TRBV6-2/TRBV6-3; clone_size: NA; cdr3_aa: CASTLDWNQPQHF; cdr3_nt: TGTGCCAGCACCCTTGACTGGAATCAGCCCCAGCATTTT
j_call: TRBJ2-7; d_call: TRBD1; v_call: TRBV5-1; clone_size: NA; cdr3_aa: CASSLDGTGGVDEQYF; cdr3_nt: TGCGCCAGCAGCTTGGACGGGACAGGGGGTGTCGACGAGCAGTACTTC
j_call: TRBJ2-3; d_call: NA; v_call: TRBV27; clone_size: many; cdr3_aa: CATGSNQADTQYF; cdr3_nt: TGTGCGACCGGGAGCAATCAGGCAGATACGCAGTATTTT
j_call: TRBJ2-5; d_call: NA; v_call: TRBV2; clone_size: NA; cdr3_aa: CATGGGFGTQYF; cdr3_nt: TGTGCCACAGGAGGGGGCTTCGGGACCCAGTACTTC
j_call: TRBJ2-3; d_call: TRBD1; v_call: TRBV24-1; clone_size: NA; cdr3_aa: CATSEIGGLSTDTQYF; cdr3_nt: TGTGCCACCAGCGAAATAGGGGGCCTTAGCACAGATACGCAGTATTTT
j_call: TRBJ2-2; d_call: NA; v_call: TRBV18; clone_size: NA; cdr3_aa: CASRPQKGVNTGELFF; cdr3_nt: TGTGCCAGCCGCCCCCAGAAGGGGGTGAACACCGGGGAGCTGTTTTTT
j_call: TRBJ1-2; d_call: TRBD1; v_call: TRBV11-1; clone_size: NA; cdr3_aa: CASSAPIFRGTARTTF; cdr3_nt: TGTGCCAGCAGCGCCCCCATTTTTCGTGGGACAGCCAGAACCACCTTC
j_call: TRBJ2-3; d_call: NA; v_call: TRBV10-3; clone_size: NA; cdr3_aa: CASQGRELSSDTQYF; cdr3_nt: TGTGCCAGCCAAGGCCGGGAGCTCTCGTCGGATACGCAGTATTTT
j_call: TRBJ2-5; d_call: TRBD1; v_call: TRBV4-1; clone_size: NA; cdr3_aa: CASSHSDRGTETQYF; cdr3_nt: TGCGCCAGCAGCCACTCGGACAGGGGGACGGAGACCCAGTACTTC
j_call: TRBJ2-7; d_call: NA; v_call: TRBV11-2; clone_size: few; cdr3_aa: CASSSTSDWSGFSEQYF; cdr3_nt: TGTGCCAGCAGCTCCACATCCGACTGGAGTGGTTTTAGCGAGCAGTACTTC
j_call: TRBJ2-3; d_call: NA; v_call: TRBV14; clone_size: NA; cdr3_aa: CASSQIRSQEDTQYF; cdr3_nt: TGTGCCAGCAGCCAAATTCGGAGCCAGGAAGATACGCAGTATTTT
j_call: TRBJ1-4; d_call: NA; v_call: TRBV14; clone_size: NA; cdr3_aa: CASSQDRGVTNEKLFF; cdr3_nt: TGTGCCAGCAGCCAAGATCGGGGGGTCACTAATGAAAAACTGTTTTTT
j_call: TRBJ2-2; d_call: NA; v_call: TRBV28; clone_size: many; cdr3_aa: CASSFHDTGELFF; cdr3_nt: TGTGCCAGCAGTTTCCACGACACCGGGGAGCTGTTTTTT
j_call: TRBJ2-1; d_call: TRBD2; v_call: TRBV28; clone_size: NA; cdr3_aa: CASSPGPSGGSYNEQFF; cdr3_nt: TGTGCCAGCAGCCCCGGCCCGAGCGGGGGGTCCTACAATGAGCAGTTCTTC
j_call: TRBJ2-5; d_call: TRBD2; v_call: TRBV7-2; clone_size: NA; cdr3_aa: CASSLDHSGRAGTQYF; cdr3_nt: TGTGCCAGCAGCTTAGACCATAGCGGGAGGGCCGGGACCCAGTACTTC
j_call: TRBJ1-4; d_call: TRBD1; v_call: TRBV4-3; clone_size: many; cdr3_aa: CASSRGEGGGEKLFF; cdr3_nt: TGCGCCAGCAGCCGAGGAGAAGGGGGCGGTGAAAAACTGTTTTTT
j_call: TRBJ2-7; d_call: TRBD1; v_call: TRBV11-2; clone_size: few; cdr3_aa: CASSLAPGQIYEQYF; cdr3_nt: TGTGCCAGCAGCTTAGCCCCGGGACAGATCTACGAGCAGTACTTC
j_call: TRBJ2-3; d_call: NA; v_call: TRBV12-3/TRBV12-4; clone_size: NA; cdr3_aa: CASSSRLADTQYF; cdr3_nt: TGTGCCAGCAGTTCCCGACTGGCAGATACGCAGTATTTT
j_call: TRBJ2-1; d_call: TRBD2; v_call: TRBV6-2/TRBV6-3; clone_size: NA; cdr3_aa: CAGSYGLGGLFYNEQFF; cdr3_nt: TGTGCCGGCAGTTACGGTCTGGGAGGGCTCTTCTACAATGAGCAGTTCTTC
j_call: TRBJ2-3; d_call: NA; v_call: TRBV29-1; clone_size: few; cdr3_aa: CSVDQGYLVEGTQYF; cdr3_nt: TGCAGCGTTGACCAGGGATACCTGGTGGAGGGTACGCAGTATTTT
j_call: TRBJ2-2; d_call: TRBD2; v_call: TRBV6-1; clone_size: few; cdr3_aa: CASKGTSGNTNTGELFF; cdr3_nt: TGTGCCAGCAAAGGGACTAGCGGGAATACGAACACCGGGGAGCTGTTTTTT
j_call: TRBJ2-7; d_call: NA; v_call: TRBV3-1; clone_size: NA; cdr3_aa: CASSQAGRVNEQYF; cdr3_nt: TGTGCCAGCAGCCAAGCGGGCAGGGTGAACGAGCAGTACTTC